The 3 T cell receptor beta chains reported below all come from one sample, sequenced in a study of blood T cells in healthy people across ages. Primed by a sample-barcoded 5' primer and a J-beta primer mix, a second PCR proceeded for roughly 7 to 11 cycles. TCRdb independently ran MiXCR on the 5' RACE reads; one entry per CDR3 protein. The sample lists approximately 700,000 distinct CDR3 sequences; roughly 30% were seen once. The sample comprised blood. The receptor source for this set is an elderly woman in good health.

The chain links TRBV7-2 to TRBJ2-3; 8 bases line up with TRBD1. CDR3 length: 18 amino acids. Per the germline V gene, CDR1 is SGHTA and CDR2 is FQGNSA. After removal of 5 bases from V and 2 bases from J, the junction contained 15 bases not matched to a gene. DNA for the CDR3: TGTGCCAGCAGCCCCAGGGGGCCTACCCGACAACCCACAGATACGCAGTATTTT. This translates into CASSPRGPTRQPTDTQYF.

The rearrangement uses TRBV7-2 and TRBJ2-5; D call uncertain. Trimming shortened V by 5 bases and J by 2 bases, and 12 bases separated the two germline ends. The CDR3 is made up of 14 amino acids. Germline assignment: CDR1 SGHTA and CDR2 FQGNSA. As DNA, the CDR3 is TGTGCCAGCAGCGCATCGACAAGACAAGAGACCCAGTACTTC. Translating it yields CASSASTRQETQYF.

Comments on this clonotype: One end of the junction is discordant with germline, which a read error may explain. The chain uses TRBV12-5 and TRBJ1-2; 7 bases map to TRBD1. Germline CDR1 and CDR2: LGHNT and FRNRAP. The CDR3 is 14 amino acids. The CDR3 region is CTSGFQGDGYGYTF. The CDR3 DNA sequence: TGTACTAGTGGTTTCCAGGGGGATGGCTATGGCTACACCTTC.